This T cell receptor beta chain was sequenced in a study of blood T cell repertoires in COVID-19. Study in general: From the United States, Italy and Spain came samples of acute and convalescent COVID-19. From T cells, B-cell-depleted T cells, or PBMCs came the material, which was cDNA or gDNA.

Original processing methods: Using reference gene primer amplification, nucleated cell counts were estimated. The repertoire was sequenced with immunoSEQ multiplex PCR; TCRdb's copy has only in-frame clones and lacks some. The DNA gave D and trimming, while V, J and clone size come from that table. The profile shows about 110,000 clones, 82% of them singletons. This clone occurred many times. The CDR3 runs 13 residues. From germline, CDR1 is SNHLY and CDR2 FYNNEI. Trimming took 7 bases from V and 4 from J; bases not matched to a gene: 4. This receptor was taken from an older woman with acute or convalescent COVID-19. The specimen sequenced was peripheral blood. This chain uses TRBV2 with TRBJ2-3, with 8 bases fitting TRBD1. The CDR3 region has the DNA TGTGCCAGCACCTCACAGGGGGCAGATACGCAGTATTTT. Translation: CASTSQGADTQYF.